The T cell receptor beta chain under discussion was sequenced for a study of memory CD4+ T cells and cytomegalovirus serostatus. As for the study in general: This sample comes from healthy Belgian adults, about nine CMV seropositive, about 25 seronegative. Study-level points and caveats: Median bootstrapped AUC for CMV status was approximately 0.96 originally, less than 0.93 US-trained.

The data were produced by immunoSEQ multiplex PCR, yet TCRdb's version contains in-frame clones alone and is incomplete. Among roughly 42,000 clones, roughly three quarters were seen once, and the ten largest hold under 0.7%. Per germline, CDR1 SQVTM and CDR2 ANQGSEA. Trimming took 6 bases from V and 2 from J; bases not matched to a gene: 6. This CDR3 region has 14 residues. Single viable CD3+CD4+CD8-CD45RO+ cells were sorted as the memory CD4+ T cells. Donors' CMV status reflects serum IgG against pp150, pp28, p38, p52. This clone was counted a single time. What it binds is not known. Sequenced sample: memory CD4+ T cells from blood. The chain couples TRBV29-1 to TRBJ2-2; TRBD1 matches at 7 bases. This TCR was sampled from an adult in good health and CMV-seronegative. CDR3 sequence reads: CSVAGTANTGELFF. The CDR3, as DNA: TGCAGCGTAGCCGGGACAGCAAACACCGGGGAGCTGTTTTTT.